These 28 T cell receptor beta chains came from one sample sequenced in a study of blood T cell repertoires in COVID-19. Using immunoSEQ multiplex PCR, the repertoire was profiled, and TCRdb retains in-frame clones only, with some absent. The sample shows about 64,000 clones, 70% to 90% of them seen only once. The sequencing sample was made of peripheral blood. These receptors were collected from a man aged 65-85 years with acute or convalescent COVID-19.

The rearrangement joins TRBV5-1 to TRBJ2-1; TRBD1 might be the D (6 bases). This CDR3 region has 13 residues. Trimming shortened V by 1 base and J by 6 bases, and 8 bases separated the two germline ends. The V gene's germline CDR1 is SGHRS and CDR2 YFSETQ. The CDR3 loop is CASSLTGPNEQFF. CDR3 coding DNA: TGCGCCAGCAGCTTGACAGGGCCCAATGAGCAGTTCTTC.

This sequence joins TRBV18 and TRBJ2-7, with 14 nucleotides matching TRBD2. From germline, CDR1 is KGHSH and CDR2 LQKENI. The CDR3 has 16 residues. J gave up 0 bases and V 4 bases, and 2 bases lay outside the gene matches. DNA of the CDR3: TGTGCCAGCTCACGGGGACTAGCGGGGGTCTCCTACGAGCAGTACTTC. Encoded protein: CASSRGLAGVSYEQYF.

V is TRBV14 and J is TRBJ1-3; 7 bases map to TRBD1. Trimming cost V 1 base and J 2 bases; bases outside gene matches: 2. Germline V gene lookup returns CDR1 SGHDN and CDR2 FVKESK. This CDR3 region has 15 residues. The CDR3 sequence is CASSQGQGAGNTIYF. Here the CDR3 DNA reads TGTGCCAGCAGCCAAGGGCAGGGGGCTGGAAACACCATATATTTT.

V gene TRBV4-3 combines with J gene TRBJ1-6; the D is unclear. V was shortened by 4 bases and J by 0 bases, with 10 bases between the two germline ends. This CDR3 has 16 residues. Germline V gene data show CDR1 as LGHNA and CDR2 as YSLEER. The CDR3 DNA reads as TGCGCCAGCAGCCGGAGCGGGAGCTCCTATAATTCACCCCTCCACTTT. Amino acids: CASSRSGSSYNSPLHF.

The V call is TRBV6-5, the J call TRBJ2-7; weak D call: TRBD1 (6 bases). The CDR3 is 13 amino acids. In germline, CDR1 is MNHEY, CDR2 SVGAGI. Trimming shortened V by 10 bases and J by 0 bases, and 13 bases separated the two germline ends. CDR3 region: CATTRTDSYEQYF. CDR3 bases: TGTGCCACCACCCGGACAGACTCCTACGAGCAGTACTTC.

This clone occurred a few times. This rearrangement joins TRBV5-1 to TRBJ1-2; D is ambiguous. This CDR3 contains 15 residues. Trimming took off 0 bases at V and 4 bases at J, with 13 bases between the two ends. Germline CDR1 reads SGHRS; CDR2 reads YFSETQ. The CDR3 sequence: CASSLAPGTVYGYTF. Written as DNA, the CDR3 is TGCGCCAGCAGCTTGGCCCCGGGAACAGTCTATGGCTACACCTTC.

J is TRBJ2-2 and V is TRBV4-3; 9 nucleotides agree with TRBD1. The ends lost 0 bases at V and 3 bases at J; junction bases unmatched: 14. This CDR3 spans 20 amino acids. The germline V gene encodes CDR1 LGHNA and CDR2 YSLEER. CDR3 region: CASSQEKSTGGAVHTGELFF. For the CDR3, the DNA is TGCGCCAGCAGCCAAGAGAAATCGACAGGGGGAGCGGTCCACACCGGGGAGCTGTTTTTT.

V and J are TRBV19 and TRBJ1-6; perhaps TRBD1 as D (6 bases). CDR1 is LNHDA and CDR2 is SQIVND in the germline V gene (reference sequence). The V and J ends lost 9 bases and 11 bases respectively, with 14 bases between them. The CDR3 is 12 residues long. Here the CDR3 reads CASNLQGAPLHF. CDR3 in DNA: TGTGCCAGCAATCTACAGGGCGCACCCCTCCACTTT.

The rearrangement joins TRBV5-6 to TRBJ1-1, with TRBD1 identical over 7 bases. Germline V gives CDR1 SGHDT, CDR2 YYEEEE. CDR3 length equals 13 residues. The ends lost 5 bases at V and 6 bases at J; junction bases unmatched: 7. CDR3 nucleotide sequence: TGTGCCAGCAGGCACAGACAGGGCGCTGAAGCTTTCTTT. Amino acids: CASRHRQGAEAFF.

Written as DNA, the CDR3 is TGTGCCAGCAGGAAGGGCCAGGGGCACAGTCGGGGGTTTTTT. This sequence encodes CASRKGQGHSRGFF. This chain connects TRBV14 to TRBJ1-4; possibly TRBD1 for D (6 bases). Per the germline V gene, CDR1 is SGHDN and CDR2 is FVKESK. The CDR3 runs to 14 residues. V shed 6 bases and J shed 16 bases, with 24 bases lying between them.

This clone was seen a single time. CDR3 loop: CASSGLYGYTF. In DNA, the CDR3 is TGTGCCAGCAGCGGGCTCTATGGCTACACCTTC. The chain links TRBV9 to TRBJ1-2; D gene uncertain. The V and J ends lost 3 bases and 4 bases respectively, with 4 bases between them. Per the germline V gene, CDR1 is SGDLS and CDR2 is YYNGEE. The CDR3 is made up of 11 amino acids.

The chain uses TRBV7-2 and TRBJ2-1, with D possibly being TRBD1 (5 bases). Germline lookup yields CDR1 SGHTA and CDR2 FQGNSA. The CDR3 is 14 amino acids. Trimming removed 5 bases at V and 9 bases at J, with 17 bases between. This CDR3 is CASSQGAYGPEQFF. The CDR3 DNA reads TGTGCCAGCAGCCAAGGGGCGTACGGGCCTGAGCAGTTCTTC.

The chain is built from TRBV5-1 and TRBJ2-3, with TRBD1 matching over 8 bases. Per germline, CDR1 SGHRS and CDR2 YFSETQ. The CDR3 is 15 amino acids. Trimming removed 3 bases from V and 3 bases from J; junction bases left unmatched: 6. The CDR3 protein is CASSSRTGLTDTQYF. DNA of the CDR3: TGCGCCAGCAGCTCCCGGACAGGGTTGACAGATACGCAGTATTTT.

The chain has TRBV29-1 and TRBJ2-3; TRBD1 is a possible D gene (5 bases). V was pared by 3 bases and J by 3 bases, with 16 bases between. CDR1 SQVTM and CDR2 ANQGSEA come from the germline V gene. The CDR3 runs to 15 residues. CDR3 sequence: CSVDMFRDETDTQYF. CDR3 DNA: TGCAGCGTTGACATGTTCAGGGATGAGACAGATACGCAGTATTTT.

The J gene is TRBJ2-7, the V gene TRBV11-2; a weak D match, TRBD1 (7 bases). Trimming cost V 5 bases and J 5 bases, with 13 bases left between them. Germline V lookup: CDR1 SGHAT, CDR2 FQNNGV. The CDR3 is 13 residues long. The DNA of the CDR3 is TGTGCCAGCAGCGCCCAGGGGGGAGACGAGCAGTACTTC. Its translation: CASSAQGGDEQYF. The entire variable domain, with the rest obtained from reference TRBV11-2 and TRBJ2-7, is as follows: EAGVAQSPRYKIIEKRQSVAFWCNPISGHATLYWYQQILGQGPKLLIQFQNNGVVDDSQLPKDRFSAERLKGVDSTLKIQPAKLEDSAVYLCASSAQGGDEQYFGPGTRLTVT.

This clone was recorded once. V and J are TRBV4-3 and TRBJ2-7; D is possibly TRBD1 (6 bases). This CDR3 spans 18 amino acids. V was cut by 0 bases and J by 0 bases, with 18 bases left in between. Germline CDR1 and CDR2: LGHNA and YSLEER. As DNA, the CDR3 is TGCGCCAGCAGCCAAGATAGTGCGGCCGGGACACGCTCCTACGAGCAGTACTTC. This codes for CASSQDSAAGTRSYEQYF.

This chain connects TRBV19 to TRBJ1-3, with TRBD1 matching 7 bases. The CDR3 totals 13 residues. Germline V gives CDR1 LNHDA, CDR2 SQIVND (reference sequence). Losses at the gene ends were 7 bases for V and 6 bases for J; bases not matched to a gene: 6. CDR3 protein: CASKTTGLNTIYF. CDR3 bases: TGTGCCAGTAAGACGACAGGGTTAAACACCATATATTTT. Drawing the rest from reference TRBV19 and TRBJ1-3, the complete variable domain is DGGITQSPKYLFRKEGQNVTLSCEQNLNHDAMYWYRQDPGQGLRLIYYSQIVNDFQKGDIAEGYSVSREKKESFPLTVTSAQKNPTAFYLCASKTTGLNTIYFGEGSWLTVV.

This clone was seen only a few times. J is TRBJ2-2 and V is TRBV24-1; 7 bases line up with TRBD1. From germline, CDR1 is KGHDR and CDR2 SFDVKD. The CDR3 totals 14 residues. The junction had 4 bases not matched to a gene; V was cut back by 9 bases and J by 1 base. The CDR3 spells CATRGGMNTGELFF. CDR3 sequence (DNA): TGTGCCACCCGAGGGGGCATGAACACCGGGGAGCTGTTTTTT.

The CDR3 region is CASSFSGTGVYNEQFF. As DNA, the CDR3 is TGTGCCAGCAGCTTCTCCGGGACAGGGGTCTACAATGAGCAGTTCTTC. V gene TRBV7-9 combines with J gene TRBJ2-1, with TRBD1 matching 10 bases. Per the germline V gene, CDR1 is SEHNR and CDR2 is FQNEAQ (reference sequence). CDR3 length: 16 amino acids. The V segment lost 3 bases and the J segment 3 bases; nucleotides outside the gene matches: 5.

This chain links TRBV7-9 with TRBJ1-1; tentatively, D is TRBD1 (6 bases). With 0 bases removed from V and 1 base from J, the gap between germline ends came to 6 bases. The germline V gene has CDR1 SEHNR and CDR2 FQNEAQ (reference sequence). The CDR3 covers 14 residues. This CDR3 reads CASSLATGNTEAFF. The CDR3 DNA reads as TGTGCCAGCAGCTTAGCGACAGGGAACACTGAAGCTTTCTTT. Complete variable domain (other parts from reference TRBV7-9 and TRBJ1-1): DTGVSQNPRHKITKRGQNVTFRCDPISEHNRLYWYRQTLGQGPEFLTYFQNEAQLEKSRLLSDRFSAERPKGSFSTLEIQRTEQGDSAMYLCASSLATGNTEAFFGQGTRLTVV.

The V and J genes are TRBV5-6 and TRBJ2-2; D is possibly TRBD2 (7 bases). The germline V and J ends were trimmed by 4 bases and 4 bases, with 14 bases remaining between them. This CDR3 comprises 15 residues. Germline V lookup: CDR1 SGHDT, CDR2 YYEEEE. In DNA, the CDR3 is TGTGCCAGCAGCGCGGTGGGGGGGGCCACCGGGGAGCTGTTTTTT. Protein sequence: CASSAVGGATGELFF.

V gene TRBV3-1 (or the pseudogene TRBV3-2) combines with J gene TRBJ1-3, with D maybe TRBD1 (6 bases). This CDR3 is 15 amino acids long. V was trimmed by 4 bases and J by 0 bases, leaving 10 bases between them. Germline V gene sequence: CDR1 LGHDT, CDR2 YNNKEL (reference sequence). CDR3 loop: CASSPRGSSGNTIYF. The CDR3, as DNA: TGTGCCAGCAGCCCGAGGGGGAGCTCTGGAAACACCATATATTTT.

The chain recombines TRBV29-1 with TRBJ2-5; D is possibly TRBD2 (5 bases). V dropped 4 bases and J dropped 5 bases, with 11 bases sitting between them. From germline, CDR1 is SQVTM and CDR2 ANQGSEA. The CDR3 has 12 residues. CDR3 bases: TGCAGCGTTGCCGGGATAAGGGAGACCCAGTACTTC. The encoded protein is CSVAGIRETQYF.

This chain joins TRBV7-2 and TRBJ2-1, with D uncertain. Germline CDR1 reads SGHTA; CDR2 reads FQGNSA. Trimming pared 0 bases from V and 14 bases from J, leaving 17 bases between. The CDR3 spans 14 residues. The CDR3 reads CASSLAPLRGSEFF. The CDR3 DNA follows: TGTGCCAGCAGCTTAGCTCCTCTACGCGGTTCGGAGTTCTTC.

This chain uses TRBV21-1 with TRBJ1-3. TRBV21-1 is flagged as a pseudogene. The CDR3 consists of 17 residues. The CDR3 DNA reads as TGTGCCACCACGCTGGGGACTCTTCTCTTTTACCTCAACACCATATATTTT. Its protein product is CATTLGTLLFYLNTIYF.

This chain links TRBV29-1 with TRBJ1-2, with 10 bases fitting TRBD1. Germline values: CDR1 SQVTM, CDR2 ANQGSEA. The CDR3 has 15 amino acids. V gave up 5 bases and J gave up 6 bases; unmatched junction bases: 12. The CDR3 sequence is CSVRGGGQGMDGYTF. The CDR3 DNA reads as TGCAGCGTTCGGGGAGGGGGACAGGGGATGGATGGCTACACCTTC.

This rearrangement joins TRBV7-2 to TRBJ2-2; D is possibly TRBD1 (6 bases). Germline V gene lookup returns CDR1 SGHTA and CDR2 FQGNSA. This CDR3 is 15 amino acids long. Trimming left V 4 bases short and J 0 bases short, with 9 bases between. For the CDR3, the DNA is TGTGCCAGCAGCTACCGGACAGCGAACACCGGGGAGCTGTTTTTT. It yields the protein CASSYRTANTGELFF.

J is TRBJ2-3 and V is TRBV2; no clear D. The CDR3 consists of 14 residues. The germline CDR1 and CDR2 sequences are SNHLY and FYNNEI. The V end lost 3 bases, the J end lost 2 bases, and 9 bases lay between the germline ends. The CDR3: CASSDHLITDTQYF. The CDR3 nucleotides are TGTGCCAGCAGTGATCATCTAATCACAGATACGCAGTATTTT.